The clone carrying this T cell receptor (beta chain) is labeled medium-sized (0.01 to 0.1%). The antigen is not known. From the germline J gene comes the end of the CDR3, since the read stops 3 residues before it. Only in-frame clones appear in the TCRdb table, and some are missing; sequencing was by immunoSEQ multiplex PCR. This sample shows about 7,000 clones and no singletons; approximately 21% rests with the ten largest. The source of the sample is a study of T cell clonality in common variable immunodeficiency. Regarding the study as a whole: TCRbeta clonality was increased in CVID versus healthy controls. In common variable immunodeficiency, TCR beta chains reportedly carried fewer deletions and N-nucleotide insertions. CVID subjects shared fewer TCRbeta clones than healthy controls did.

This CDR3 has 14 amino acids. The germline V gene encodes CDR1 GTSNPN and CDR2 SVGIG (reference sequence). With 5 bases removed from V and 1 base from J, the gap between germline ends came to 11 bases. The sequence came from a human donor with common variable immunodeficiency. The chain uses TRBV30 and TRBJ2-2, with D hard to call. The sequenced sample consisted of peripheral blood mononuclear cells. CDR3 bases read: TGTGCCTGGGGCTCCATACGGAACACCGGGGAG. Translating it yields CAWGSIRNTGE. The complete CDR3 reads CAWGSIRNTGELFF.